The 15 T cell receptor beta chains listed next were all sequenced from one sample in a study of blood T cell repertoires in COVID-19. Sequencing used immunoSEQ multiplex PCR; TCRdb keeps in-frame clones, though not all of them. The table has about 90,000 clones, approximately 90% seen once. The sequenced sample was peripheral blood. These receptors originate from a man aged 55 to 70 with acute or convalescent COVID-19.

The chain carries TRBV5-6 and TRBJ1-6, with 9 nucleotides matching TRBD1. Germline CDR1 SGHDT, CDR2 YYEEEE. The CDR3 is 16 residues long. The junction had 5 bases not matched to a gene; V was cut back by 0 bases and J by 7 bases. CDR3 sequence: CASSLAGTGINSPLHF. CDR3 DNA: TGTGCCAGCAGCTTGGCCGGGACAGGGATAAATTCACCCCTCCACTTT.

Comment on this clone: It is unclear where the CDR3 begins or ends on the DNA, so no DNA is shown, and the CDR3 is as TCRdb lists it. The chain joins TRBV21-1 to TRBJ1-6; no check of the table's D call, TRBD1, against the DNA was made. TRBV21-1 is listed as a pseudogene. Ends included, the CDR3 has 18 residues. This CDR3 is CASSKAVAGGAENSPLHF.

J is TRBJ2-7 and V is TRBV6-5; tentative D call: TRBD2 (6 bases). This CDR3 has 14 residues. Germline CDR1 is MNHEY and CDR2 is SVGAGI. Trimming took off 8 bases at V and 1 base at J, with 15 bases between the two ends. CDR3 residues: CASSVRLDSYEQYF. The CDR3 DNA reads TGTGCCAGCTCAGTGAGACTAGATTCCTACGAGCAGTACTTC.

The chain employs TRBV6-5 and TRBJ1-1; unclear D gene. Trimming stripped 6 bases from V and 0 bases from J, with 8 bases between. This CDR3 has 13 residues. Germline loops: CDR1 MNHEY, CDR2 SVGAGI. CDR3 residues: CASRLAVNTEAFF. In nucleotides, the CDR3 is TGTGCCAGCAGATTAGCAGTGAACACTGAAGCTTTCTTT.

The chain is built from TRBV12-3 or TRBV12-4 and TRBJ2-2; unclear D gene. The germline V and J ends were trimmed by 5 bases and 6 bases, with 10 bases remaining between them. The CDR3 has 13 residues. The CDR3 nucleotides are TGTGCCAGCAGTCCCGACGCGGCCGGGGAGCTGTTTTTT. This gives the protein CASSPDAAGELFF.

The genes are TRBV5-1 and TRBJ1-2; 9 positions agree with TRBD1. CDR3 length: 16 amino acids. V was pared by 2 bases and J by 7 bases, with 12 bases of the junction left unmatched. The germline gives CDR1 SGHRS, CDR2 YFSETQ. DNA of the CDR3: TGCGCCAGCAGCTTAACCCGGGACAGGGCTGTTTTTGGCTACACCTTC. Its protein is CASSLTRDRAVFGYTF.

This sequence joins TRBV5-8 and TRBJ2-7, with 9 positions matching TRBD2. Germline CDR1 reads SGHTS; CDR2 reads YDEGEE. Trimming at V came to 4 bases and at J to 6 bases, leaving 17 bases not matched to a gene. The CDR3 is made up of 17 amino acids. The CDR3 protein is CASSPGNSGSLRGEQYF. DNA for the CDR3: TGTGCCAGCAGCCCTGGAAATAGCGGGAGCCTTAGGGGCGAGCAGTACTTC.

V and J are TRBV19 and TRBJ2-5, with a possible D match to TRBD2 (6 bases). Germline assignment: CDR1 LNHDA and CDR2 SQIVND (reference sequence). Trimming shortened V by 4 bases and J by 8 bases, and 17 bases separated the two germline ends. CDR3 size: 14 residues. The chain's CDR3 is CASSKGLVRGTQYF. The CDR3 DNA reads as TGTGCCAGTAGTAAGGGACTGGTCCGGGGTACCCAGTACTTC.

The chain recombines TRBV29-1 with TRBJ1-1, with D possibly matching TRBD1 (5 bases). The CDR3 has 13 residues. In germline, CDR1 is SQVTM, CDR2 ANQGSEA. V shed 6 bases and J shed 1 base, with 12 bases lying between them. The CDR3 region is CSVAGNPNTEAFF. The CDR3 DNA follows: TGCAGCGTAGCAGGGAACCCGAACACTGAAGCTTTCTTT.

A few counts support this clone. The CDR3 sequence is CAWSPGLAYNEQFF. The CDR3 DNA reads as TGTGCCTGGAGTCCGGGACTAGCCTACAATGAGCAGTTCTTC. The V and J genes are TRBV30 and TRBJ2-1; TRBD2 agrees at 8 bases. After removal of 2 bases from V and 2 bases from J, the junction contained 2 bases not matched to a gene. Per the germline V gene, CDR1 is GTSNPN and CDR2 is SVGIG (reference sequence). CDR3 length equals 14 residues.

J is TRBJ2-7 and V is TRBV30; 10 bases line up with TRBD2. With V trimmed by 2 bases and J by 2 bases, 3 bases remained unmatched. Germline V CDR1 and CDR2: GTSNPN, SVGIG (reference sequence). CDR3 length: 14 amino acids. In DNA, the CDR3 is TGTGCCTGGAGTTCTAGCGGGGGAACCTACGAGCAGTACTTC. It specifies CAWSSSGGTYEQYF.

This rearrangement joins TRBV9 to TRBJ2-2; the match to TRBD2 covers 9 bases. V gave up 6 bases and J gave up 5 bases; unmatched junction bases: 8. Germline CDR1 SGDLS, CDR2 YYNGEE. The CDR3 consists of 15 residues. This CDR3 is CASNRGGAATGELFF. In DNA form, the CDR3 reads TGTGCCAGCAACCGCGGGGGGGCAGCTACCGGGGAGCTGTTTTTT.

The chain combines TRBV4-1 with TRBJ1-1, with D possibly matching TRBD1 (6 bases). The V end was cut by 3 bases, the J end by 4 bases, with 18 bases between. The CDR3 extends over 16 amino acids. In germline, CDR1 is MGHRA, CDR2 YSYEKL. CDR3 coding DNA: TGCGCCAGCAGCCAGGGGGATAGACAGGAGAGCACTGAAGCTTTCTTT. It specifies CASSQGDRQESTEAFF.

The V gene is TRBV10-3, the J gene TRBJ1-2; D is unresolved. The CDR3 covers 14 residues. Trimming took off 0 bases at V and 0 bases at J, with 5 bases between the two ends. The V gene's germline CDR1 is ENHRY and CDR2 SYGVKD. CDR3 coding DNA: TGTGCCATCAGTGAGTCCAGATCTAACTATGGCTACACCTTC. Amino acids: CAISESRSNYGYTF.

The J gene is TRBJ1-1, the V gene TRBV6-5; D is undetermined. V lost 4 bases and J lost 8, with 8 bases in between. CDR1 and CDR2 (germline): MNHEY, SVGAGI. This CDR3 has 11 amino acids. CDR3 residues: CASSWGGEAFF. In DNA, the CDR3 is TGTGCCAGCAGTTGGGGAGGGGAAGCTTTCTTT.